Given below is one T cell receptor beta chain in context. Antigen: not known. This sample was taken from a study of T cell responses to AZD1222 COVID-19 vaccine. Study outcomes and limitations: White British ancestry dominated among donors, who included more females, and clonal diversity was possibly underestimated. None of the repertoires were sampled until the peak T cell response had passed.

The method was immunoSEQ multiplex PCR; TCRdb's version includes in-frame clones alone and lacks a portion of them. The data hold more than 85,000 clones, with approximately 85% observed a single time. The TCR comes from an adult in good health. This sample comprised peripheral blood, obtained on day 0 of MenACWY control vaccination.

CDR3 nucleotides: TGTGCCATCAGTGAGTCGATCATCCGCGGCTACACCTTC. Translating it yields CAISESIIRGYTF. The chain combines TRBV10-3 with TRBJ1-2, with no clear D. Trimming took 0 bases from V and 8 from J, leaving 10 bases between them. CDR1 ENHRY and CDR2 SYGVKD come from the germline V gene. There are 13 residues in the CDR3.